Listed here are 15 T cell receptor beta chains from one sample, sequenced in a study of shared clonotypes between healthy human individuals. The method was immunoSEQ multiplex PCR; TCRdb's version includes in-frame clones alone and lacks a portion of them. The sample holds a few million clones, roughly nine tenths seen once. Specimen: naive CD4+ T cells sorted from blood. Subset reported: CD45RA+ positively selected. These receptors all come from a man aged 18 to 30 in good health.

V is TRBV7-9 and J is TRBJ2-7; 10 nucleotides align to TRBD2. This CDR3 is built from 16 residues. Losses at the gene ends were 6 bases for V and 2 bases for J; bases not matched to a gene: 10. The germline V gene encodes CDR1 SEHNR and CDR2 FQNEAQ (reference sequence). The CDR3 nucleotides read TGTGCCAGCAGTCGGGACCTAGCGGGAGTCCCCTACGAGCAGTACTTC. Translating gives CASSRDLAGVPYEQYF. Together with reference TRBV7-9 and TRBJ2-7, the CDR3 gives the full variable domain: DTGVSQNPRHKITKRGQNVTFRCDPISEHNRLYWYRQTLGQGPEFLTYFQNEAQLEKSRLLSDRFSAERPKGSFSTLEIQRTEQGDSAMYLCASSRDLAGVPYEQYFGPGTRLTVT.

The gene calls are TRBV2 and TRBJ2-7; no clear D. From germline, CDR1 is SNHLY and CDR2 FYNNEI. V lost 9 bases, J lost 1 base, and 10 bases lay in between. CDR3 length: 12 residues. The CDR3 sequence is CASGIISYEQYF. The CDR3 DNA reads TGTGCCAGTGGGATCATTTCCTACGAGCAGTACTTC. Based on the CDR3 plus reference TRBV2 and TRBJ2-7, the full variable domain is EPEVTQTPSHQVTQMGQEVILRCVPISNHLYFYWYRQILGQKVEFLVSFYNNEISEKSEIFDDQFSVERPDGSNFTLKIRSTKLEDSAMYFCASGIISYEQYFGPGTRLTVT.

This clone came up once. CDR3 bases: TGCGCCAGCAGCCGTAGCAGGGGCCTCTCCTACAATGAGCAGTTCTTC. Translating gives CASSRSRGLSYNEQFF. The chain links TRBV4-1 to TRBJ2-1; D is possibly TRBD1 (6 bases). CDR1 and CDR2 (germline): MGHRA, YSYEKL. The ends were cut back, 4 bases at V and 0 bases at J, with 13 bases in the middle. The CDR3 runs to 16 residues.

This chain connects TRBV2 to TRBJ1-2, with 7 bases matching TRBD1. Per germline, CDR1 SNHLY and CDR2 FYNNEI. The junction had 5 bases not matched to a gene; V was cut back by 7 bases and J by 0 bases. There are 14 residues in the CDR3. The CDR3 DNA is TGTGCCAGCAACCCACAGGGGACTAACTATGGCTACACCTTC. It codes for CASNPQGTNYGYTF.

The rearrangement joins TRBV7-9 to TRBJ2-3, with D maybe TRBD2 (5 bases). The germline gives CDR1 SEHNR, CDR2 FQNEAQ (reference sequence). The CDR3 totals 17 residues. V lost 1 base to trimming and J lost 1 base, with 15 bases between them. CDR3 sequence (DNA): TGTGCCAGCAGCTTAGGCTTGAGGGAGAGAGGCACAGATACGCAGTATTTT. Translating gives CASSLGLRERGTDTQYF.

With respect to this clone: Within the sample, other DNA sequences also encode this same CDR3. The chain employs TRBV2 and TRBJ2-1; no definite D call. The CDR3 sequence is 12 residues long. Germline V gene sequence: CDR1 SNHLY, CDR2 FYNNEI. V lost 9 bases and J lost 0, with 6 bases in between. This CDR3 reads CASHVSYNEQFF. The DNA for the CDR3 is TGTGCCAGTCACGTCTCCTACAATGAGCAGTTCTTC.

This chain connects TRBV7-2 to TRBJ2-7, with no clear D. The CDR3 runs to 14 residues. The germline gives CDR1 SGHTA, CDR2 FQGNSA. Trimming shortened V by 2 bases and J by 0 bases, and 8 bases separated the two germline ends. CDR3 region: CASSLSLTSYEQYF. CDR3 in DNA: TGTGCCAGCAGCTTATCACTGACCTCCTACGAGCAGTACTTC.

This chain joins TRBV5-1 and TRBJ2-3; 7 bases agree with TRBD1. The CDR3 is 15 amino acids. The V segment lost 0 bases and the J segment 3 bases; nucleotides outside the gene matches: 4. Germline V gene lookup returns CDR1 SGHRS and CDR2 YFSETQ. The CDR3 spells CASSLGQGMTDTQYF. The CDR3 DNA reads TGCGCCAGCAGCTTGGGACAGGGAATGACAGATACGCAGTATTTT.

Concerning this clone itself: The sample contains more than one DNA sequence encoding this CDR3. The chain carries TRBV18 and TRBJ2-3, with D perhaps matching TRBD2 (6 bases). Germline V CDR1 and CDR2: KGHSH, LQKENI. Between the trimmed V and J ends, which lost 1 base and 0 bases, there was a span of 8 bases. The length of the CDR3 is 15 residues. CDR3 sequence reads: CASSPLAASTDTQYF. CDR3 in DNA: TGTGCCAGCTCACCACTAGCGGCCAGCACAGATACGCAGTATTTT. The full variable domain, with the rest looked up from reference TRBV18 and TRBJ2-3, is NAGVMQNPRHLVRRRGQEARLRCSPMKGHSHVYWYRQLPEEGLKFMVYLQKENIIDESGMPKERFSAEFPKEGPSILRIQQVVRGDSAAYFCASSPLAASTDTQYFGPGTRLTVL.

This chain links TRBV6-5 with TRBJ2-1; TRBD2 matches 10 bases. The CDR3 contains 15 residues. Germline-derived CDR1 and CDR2 are MNHEY and SVGAGI. V shed 7 bases, J shed 0 bases, and the junction held 3 bases outside the gene matches. In nucleotides, the CDR3 is TGTGCCAGCACTTCTAGCGGGGGCTCCTACAATGAGCAGTTCTTC. Amino acid sequence: CASTSSGGSYNEQFF.

This chain uses TRBV7-9 with TRBJ2-6, with a tentative D call TRBD1 (5 bases). The ends were cut back, 1 base at V and 3 bases at J, with 10 bases in the middle. CDR3 size: 16 residues. The V gene's germline CDR1 is SEHNR and CDR2 FQNEAQ (reference sequence). The CDR3: CASSLGQGYGANVLTF. The CDR3 DNA is TGTGCCAGCAGCTTAGGGCAGGGCTATGGGGCCAACGTCCTGACTTTC.

The V call is TRBV11-2, the J call TRBJ2-2, with D unclear. Germline V gene sequence: CDR1 SGHAT, CDR2 FQNNGV. The CDR3 contains 13 residues. The ends were cut back, 0 bases at V and 7 bases at J, with 6 bases in the middle. Here the CDR3 DNA reads TGTGCCAGCAGCTTAGATGGGGTCGGGGAGCTGTTTTTT. It is translated as CASSLDGVGELFF. Based on the CDR3 plus reference TRBV11-2 and TRBJ2-2, the full variable domain is EAGVAQSPRYKIIEKRQSVAFWCNPISGHATLYWYQQILGQGPKLLIQFQNNGVVDDSQLPKDRFSAERLKGVDSTLKIQPAKLEDSAVYLCASSLDGVGELFFGEGSRLTVL.

V gene TRBV11-2 combines with J gene TRBJ2-7; a possible D gene is TRBD1 (5 bases). V lost 4 bases and J lost 1, with 11 bases in between. CDR1 SGHAT and CDR2 FQNNGV come from the germline V gene. This CDR3 is built from 14 residues. The DNA for the CDR3 is TGTGCCAGCAGCTGGACATCCCTTTCCTACGAGCAGTACTTC. Translating gives CASSWTSLSYEQYF. The variable domain in full, with the rest retrieved from reference TRBV11-2 and TRBJ2-7, is EAGVAQSPRYKIIEKRQSVAFWCNPISGHATLYWYQQILGQGPKLLIQFQNNGVVDDSQLPKDRFSAERLKGVDSTLKIQPAKLEDSAVYLCASSWTSLSYEQYFGPGTRLTVT.

This chain links TRBV7-9 with TRBJ2-5; TRBD2 matches 7 bases. V was pared by 5 bases and J by 4 bases, with 4 bases of the junction left unmatched. This CDR3 has 13 residues. CDR1 is SEHNR, CDR2 FQNEAQ, per germline (reference sequence). CDR3 sequence: CASSRGEGETQYF. CDR3 sequence (DNA): TGTGCCAGCAGCCGCGGGGAGGGAGAGACCCAGTACTTC.

This sequence joins TRBV28 and TRBJ2-7, with D uncertain. This CDR3 has 15 amino acids. With 2 bases removed from V and 0 bases from J, the gap between germline ends came to 11 bases. From germline, CDR1 is MDHEN and CDR2 SYDVKM. For the CDR3, the DNA is TGTGCCAGCAGTTTACGTATAACGAGCTCCTACGAGCAGTACTTC. Protein: CASSLRITSSYEQYF.